A single sample is the source of the 2 T cell receptor beta chains below, sequenced in a study of shared clonotypes between healthy human individuals. The method was immunoSEQ multiplex PCR; TCRdb's version includes in-frame clones alone and lacks a portion of them. The table includes millions of clones, 90% to 95% detected once. Material for sequencing was naive CD4+ T cells sorted from blood. Subset defined: CD45RA+ positively selected. Source of these receptors: a man aged 18 to 30 in good health.

This chain joins TRBV19 and TRBJ1-4, with TRBD1 matching 9 bases. V dropped 5 bases and J dropped 8; count of bases not matched to a gene: 3. Germline V lookup: CDR1 LNHDA, CDR2 SQIVND (reference sequence). This CDR3 has 13 residues. CDR3: CASSQDRGEKLFF. CDR3 nucleotide sequence: TGTGCCAGTAGTCAGGACAGGGGAGAAAAACTGTTTTTT.

The chain employs TRBV6-4 and TRBJ2-7; 8 nucleotides match TRBD2. The CDR3 loop spans 15 amino acids. Losses at the gene ends were 4 bases for V and 2 bases for J; bases not matched to a gene: 7. Germline loops: CDR1 MRHNA, CDR2 SNTAGT. The CDR3 DNA is TGTGCCAGCAGTGCCTTTAGCGGGGCCACCTACGAGCAGTACTTC. It encodes CASSAFSGATYEQYF.